One sample yielded the 9 T cell receptor beta chains listed below, sequenced in a study of blood T cell repertoires in COVID-19 (dated by TCRdb to 2018 to 2020). The protocol used for the library was the immunoSEQ multiplex PCR assay. Sourced from immuneACCESS, this table was stored by TCRdb with only in-frame sequences that have V and J called. A share of the clones is absent; for the studies checked, an unresolved V gene accounts for under half, and the remainder has no known explanation. This sample comprises about 68,000 clones, roughly nine tenths of them detected only once. Approximately 7.4% of the sample rests with the top ten. The sample comprised peripheral blood. The receptors originated from a man aged 50 to 59 with active COVID-19.

The chain employs TRBV6-6 and TRBJ1-4, with D uncertain. CDR1 MNHNY and CDR2 SVGAGI come from the germline V gene (reference sequence). V lost 5 bases to trimming and J lost 0 bases, with 19 bases between them. The CDR3 spans 18 residues. The CDR3 DNA follows: TGTGCCAGCAGTCGTCAGACGACTTTCACAACAACTAATGAAAAACTGTTTTTT. Its protein is CASSRQTTFTTTNEKLFF.

The sample holds a few counts of this clone. This chain connects TRBV27 to TRBJ2-7; 7 positions match TRBD2. Germline lookup yields CDR1 MNHEY and CDR2 SMNVEV (reference sequence). Trimming removed 5 bases from V and 6 bases from J; junction bases left unmatched: 7. There are 13 residues in the CDR3. The CDR3 spells CASSSGASFEQYF. The CDR3 nucleotides are TGTGCCAGCAGTAGCGGGGCGTCTTTCGAGCAGTACTTC.

The J gene is TRBJ1-1, the V gene TRBV9; no reliable D call. Trimming removed 4 bases from V and 1 base from J, with 14 bases in between. This CDR3 spans 15 amino acids. Looked up from germline, CDR1 is SGDLS and CDR2 is YYNGEE. CDR3 region: CASSPSSPGNTEAFF. CDR3 DNA: TGTGCCAGCAGCCCCTCTAGCCCCGGGAACACTGAAGCTTTCTTT.

The chain combines TRBV5-1 with TRBJ2-5; 11 nucleotides agree with TRBD2. The CDR3 sequence is 15 residues long. J was trimmed by 6 bases and V by 3 bases; bases with no gene match: 7. CDR1 and CDR2 (germline): SGHRS, YFSETQ. The CDR3 loop reads CASSSIAGGPQTQYF. The DNA of the CDR3 is TGCGCCAGCAGCTCCATAGCGGGGGGGCCGCAGACCCAGTACTTC.

The rearrangement joins TRBV28 to TRBJ1-5; no clear D. Germline V lookup: CDR1 MDHEN, CDR2 SYDVKM. Trimming stripped 4 bases from V and 7 bases from J, with 8 bases between. CDR3 length: 12 amino acids. CDR3 loop: CASSWRFQPQHF. The CDR3 nucleotides read TGTGCCAGCAGTTGGCGGTTCCAGCCCCAGCATTTT.

The chain recombines TRBV27 with TRBJ1-5; D perhaps matches TRBD1 (5 bases). V lost 4 bases, J lost 7 bases, and 8 bases lay in between. The CDR3 loop spans 12 amino acids. Germline V lookup: CDR1 MNHEY, CDR2 SMNVEV (reference sequence). The CDR3 sequence: CASSSGGQPQHF. Written as DNA, the CDR3 is TGTGCCAGCAGTTCGGGGGGGCAGCCCCAGCATTTT.

The chain is built from TRBV7-2 and TRBJ2-1, with D possibly matching TRBD2 (5 bases). This CDR3 region has 15 residues. The germline V gene encodes CDR1 SGHTA and CDR2 FQGNSA. The ends were cut back, 5 bases at V and 6 bases at J, with 17 bases in the middle. In DNA, the CDR3 is TGTGCCAGCAGCCCCCACGCGAGGGCGCTCAATGAGCAGTTCTTC. Protein sequence: CASSPHARALNEQFF.

The gene calls are TRBV18 and TRBJ1-5, with 10 nucleotides matching TRBD1. The CDR3 contains 15 residues. Germline CDR1 is KGHSH and CDR2 is LQKENI. The junction had 5 bases not matched to a gene; V was cut back by 3 bases and J by 6 bases. CDR3 sequence: CASSPGTGEGQPQHF. The CDR3 DNA sequence: TGTGCCAGCTCACCGGGGACAGGGGAAGGTCAGCCCCAGCATTTT. Supplemented by reference TRBV18 and TRBJ1-5, the full variable domain reads NAGVMQNPRHLVRRRGQEARLRCSPMKGHSHVYWYRQLPEEGLKFMVYLQKENIIDESGMPKERFSAEFPKEGPSILRIQQVVRGDSAAYFCASSPGTGEGQPQHFGDGTRLSIL.

This chain uses TRBV19 with TRBJ1-2; 9 nucleotides agree with TRBD1. The CDR3 length is 15 residues. The germline CDR1 and CDR2 sequences are LNHDA and SQIVND (reference sequence). J lost 2 bases, V lost 5 bases, and 6 bases had no gene match. CDR3 loop: CASSSRDRVNYGYTF. In DNA, the CDR3 is TGTGCCAGTAGTTCCCGGGACAGGGTCAACTATGGCTACACCTTC.